These T cell receptor beta chains were read from a single sample in a study of CXCR4 blockade with PD-1 therapy in pancreatic cancer. Clones were sequenced by immunoSEQ multiplex PCR, and TCRdb holds only the in-frame ones, with some missing. The table shows under 5,500 clones, with 55% occurring only once. Source material: tumor tissue. The receptor source for this set is a human donor with pancreatic ductal adenocarcinoma. The CDR3 runs from the conserved cysteine through the conserved F or W.

TRBV14	TRBJ2-3	CASSPRTSGGARDTQYF
TRBV9	TRBJ2-7	CASSESPSGLSEQYF
TRBV18	TRBJ2-3	CASSPRRGGTDTQYF
TRBV18	TRBJ1-1	CASSPSGTGEAFF
TRBV11-3	TRBJ1-4	CASSLGGLNEKLFF
TRBV28	TRBJ2-7	CASETAAYEQYF
TRBV11-3	TRBJ1-1	CASSRQGQGTEAFF
TRBV30	TRBJ2-6	CASARGSGANVLTF
TRBV19	TRBJ1-4	CASTRDGATNEKLFF
TRBV18	TRBJ1-4	CASSLAGRGSNEKLFF
TRBV28	TRBJ2-5	CASSPWIQGGETQYF
TRBV28	TRBJ2-1	CASSLGEGGTASNEQFF
TRBV29-1	TRBJ2-6	CSVMEGSGSGANVLTF
TRBV28	TRBJ2-7	CASAFVGPKSYEQYF
TRBV19	TRBJ1-1	CASSSHRLMNTEAFF
TRBV15	TRBJ2-7	CATSRDRSVAYEQYF
TRBV6-8	TRBJ1-2	CASSYPQGIYGYTF
TRBV18	TRBJ2-7	CASSATGQASVEQYF
TRBV11-3	TRBJ2-5	CASSQGGPGRETQYF
TRBV6-8	TRBJ1-1	CASRRTARGNTEAFF
TRBV29-1	TRBJ2-1	CSVLNRTSANEQFF
TRBV6-4	TRBJ1-1	CASTRLKEAFF
TRBV29-1	TRBJ1-1	CSVGQGKGTEAFF
TRBV6-8	TRBJ2-1	CASRRSSSYYNEQFF
TRBV18	TRBJ2-5	CASSPPTGRETQYF
TRBV6-8	TRBJ2-1	CASSYPTSGGNEQFF
TRBV7-7	TRBJ2-1	CASSYSGGFHNEQFF
TRBV11-3	TRBJ2-6	CASSITGTGANVLTF
TRBV15	TRBJ1-4	CATSRDGRINEKLFF
TRBV19	TRBJ2-7	CASSIASQGYEQYF
TRBV28	TRBJ1-4	CASSLFPGSGELEKLFF
TRBV14	TRBJ1-4	CASKIQGATNEKLFF
TRBV28	TRBJ2-7	CASSFPGEEYEQYF
TRBV28	TRBJ2-7	CASSTLRRGSTTGQYF
TRBV5-1	TRBJ1-1	CASSLGGDGTEAFF
TRBV19	TRBJ2-1	CASSPRNRNEQFF
TRBV28	TRBJ2-2	CASSKTVTVTGELFF
TRBV28	TRBJ2-1	CASTREPGGTNEQFF
TRBV18	TRBJ2-5	CASSPRGGETQYF
TRBV29-1	TRBJ2-7	CSLRDGGYEQYF
TRBV30	TRBJ2-3	CAWRVGDTQYF
TRBV29-1	TRBJ2-1	CSVAGGSYNEQFF
TRBV30	TRBJ2-1	CAWSVQPYNEQFF
TRBV28	TRBJ2-5	CASSPPVAGLLAQYF
TRBV4-1	TRBJ2-7	CASSLTGTVSYEQYF
TRBV25-1	TRBJ2-7	CASNRGTGSYEQYF
TRBV30	TRBJ1-5	CAWCPGAGRNQPQHF
TRBV1	TRBJ1-1	CASSPREVTEAFF
TRBV11-3	TRBJ2-3	CASSLQGHSPGSTDTQYF
TRBV7-4	TRBJ1-2	CASSPQTGSIYGYTF
TRBV28	TRBJ2-5	CASSPRVVVRETQYF
TRBV16	TRBJ2-5	CASSQETKTQYF
TRBV30	TRBJ2-3	CAWSINSDTQYF
TRBV27	TRBJ2-7	CASSSDSTSYEQYF
TRBV6-8	TRBJ1-2	CASSSGSYGYTF
TRBV9	TRBJ2-1	CTSSVDPTSGVSSYNEQFF
TRBV15	TRBJ1-2	CATSRDGVNYGYTF